The entry below gives a single TCR beta chain sequence along with its context. As yet, its antigen is unknown. The sample is drawn from a study of T cells in Graves' hyperthyroidism and ophthalmopathy. TCR beta CDR3 regions were amplified from RNA transcripts. TCR CDR3 regions were first amplified by RT-PCR with HTBI primers. TCRdb itself ran the multiplex PCR reads through MiXCR, one entry per CDR3 protein. This sample has roughly 500,000 distinct CDR3 sequences, with roughly 46% found just once. Germline assignment: CDR1 SQVTM and CDR2 ANQGSEA. The CDR3 sequence is 13 residues long. V lost 6 bases to trimming and J lost 6 bases; unmatched junction nucleotides: 6. Study results and limitations: Within blood appeared most thyroid clonotypes that had expanded above 0.001. The model predicted ophthalmopathy a median around 6.5 months before onset.

The sequenced sample consisted of peripheral blood or thyroid tissue (not recorded which). The receptor comes from an adult woman with Graves' disease, either hyperthyroidism or ophthalmopathy (not recorded which). The chain links TRBV29-1 to TRBJ1-2, with 11 positions matching TRBD1. CDR3 nucleotide sequence: TGCAGCGTCGACCCGGGACAGGGGGATGGCTACACCTTC. Translating gives CSVDPGQGDGYTF.